Listed here are 11 T cell receptor beta chains from one sample, sequenced in a study of shared clonotypes between healthy human individuals. Clones were read by immunoSEQ multiplex PCR, and TCRdb kept only the in-frame ones, dropping some. The sample contains approximately 2,300,000 clones, 85% to 95% of which appear only once. The sample was naive CD4+ T cells from PBMCs. The subset denotes: CD45RA+ positively selected. These receptors originate from a man younger than 30 in good health. Some clones in this sample may be carry-over from other donors' samples.

This chain uses TRBV18 with TRBJ2-2; 8 bases line up with TRBD1. Germline V gene sequence: CDR1 KGHSH, CDR2 LQKENI. Trimming removed 4 bases from V and 6 bases from J; junction bases left unmatched: 13. The CDR3 spans 17 residues. The CDR3 loop is CASSLGPGQGGAGELFF. The CDR3 coding sequence is TGTGCCAGCTCACTAGGACCCGGACAGGGAGGCGCCGGGGAGCTGTTTTTT.

The chain combines TRBV13 with TRBJ1-1; 8 nucleotides line up with TRBD1. The CDR3 totals 16 residues. Germline trimming cut 1 base from V and 8 bases from J; bases unmatched to any gene: 12. Germline V lookup: CDR1 PRHDT, CDR2 FYEKMQ (reference sequence). The CDR3 sequence is CASSLVRDRMGKEAFF. The CDR3 DNA reads as TGTGCCAGCAGCTTAGTTCGGGACAGGATGGGCAAGGAAGCTTTCTTT.

V gene TRBV5-4 combines with J gene TRBJ2-2, with TRBD2 matching over 16 bases. This CDR3 spans 16 amino acids. V was clipped by 5 bases and J by 6 bases; unmatched bases: 4. From germline, CDR1 is SGHNT and CDR2 YYREEE (reference sequence). The CDR3 region is CASSTGTSGRAGELFF. The CDR3 region has the DNA TGTGCCAGCAGTACCGGGACTAGCGGGAGGGCCGGGGAGCTGTTTTTT.

The rearrangement uses TRBV5-4 and TRBJ2-1; 12 bases match TRBD2. The trim removed 4 bases at V and 7 bases at J, leaving 15 bases unmatched. Germline-derived CDR1 and CDR2 are SGHNT and YYREEE (reference sequence). CDR3 length: 18 amino acids. CDR3 in amino acids: CASSPGLAGTTSGNEQFF. In nucleotides, the CDR3 is TGTGCCAGCAGCCCCGGACTAGCGGGAACCACGTCCGGAAATGAGCAGTTCTTC.

In regard to this clone: Other nucleotide sequences from this sample produce the same CDR3. This chain uses TRBV5-1 with TRBJ2-6, with D possibly TRBD2 on 7 matching bases. V lost 5 bases and J lost 2, with 11 bases in between. Germline values: CDR1 SGHRS, CDR2 YFSETQ. The CDR3 sequence is 15 residues long. CDR3 in DNA: TGCGCCAGCAGTCCCGGGGGGCCTGGGGCCAACGTCCTGACTTTC. It codes for CASSPGGPGANVLTF. The complete variable domain, with remaining parts taken from reference TRBV5-1 and TRBJ2-6, reads KAGVTQTPRYLIKTRGQQVTLSCSPISGHRSVSWYQQTPGQGLQFLFEYFSETQRNKGNFPGRFSGRQFSNSRSEMNVSTLELGDSALYLCASSPGGPGANVLTFGAGSRLTVL.

The chain employs TRBV7-2 and TRBJ2-7; TRBD1 agrees at 10 bases. The junction had 10 bases not matched to a gene; V was cut back by 5 bases and J by 6 bases. The CDR3 sequence is 15 residues long. Germline loops: CDR1 SGHTA, CDR2 FQGNSA. CDR3 DNA sequence: TGTGCCAGCAGCATCCTTGGGACAGGGGTCTCCGAGCAGTACTTC. Translation gives CASSILGTGVSEQYF.

The chain joins TRBV7-9 to TRBJ2-1; no firm D call. This CDR3 has 12 residues. In germline, CDR1 is SEHNR, CDR2 FQNEAQ (reference sequence). Trimming left V 1 base short and J 8 bases short, with 6 bases between. DNA for the CDR3: TGTGCCAGCAGCTTAGACCTGCATGAGCAGTTCTTC. This encodes CASSLDLHEQFF.

The chain recombines TRBV30 with TRBJ2-1, with a tentative D call TRBD2 (6 bases). The V and J ends lost 4 bases and 4 bases respectively, with 14 bases between them. This CDR3 has 14 amino acids. Germline V CDR1 and CDR2: GTSNPN, SVGIG (reference sequence). The CDR3 DNA reads TGTGCCTGGAATAACGGGAGATTATACAATGAGCAGTTCTTC. Translation gives CAWNNGRLYNEQFF.

The chain employs TRBV5-1 and TRBJ2-2, with TRBD1 matching over 9 bases. CDR3 length equals 16 residues. Germline V CDR1 and CDR2: SGHRS, YFSETQ. J was trimmed by 2 bases and V by 4 bases; bases with no gene match: 6. CDR3 in amino acids: CASSPGTGYNTGELFF. The CDR3 bases are TGCGCCAGCAGCCCAGGGACAGGGTACAACACCGGGGAGCTGTTTTTT.

The chain uses TRBV7-9 and TRBJ2-2; TRBD1 is a possible D gene (6 bases). Per germline, CDR1 SEHNR and CDR2 FQNEAQ (reference sequence). The CDR3 runs 12 residues. DNA of the CDR3: TGTATAGGGACACCTAACACCGGGGAGCTGTTTTTT. Encoded protein: CIGTPNTGELFF.

The V gene is TRBV5-1, the J gene TRBJ2-1; 7 nucleotides agree with TRBD2. Germline CDR1 reads SGHRS; CDR2 reads YFSETQ. CDR3 length: 16 amino acids. The V and J ends lost 7 bases and 7 bases, in that order; junction bases with no gene match: 17. CDR3 nucleotide sequence: TGCGCCAGCCGACCCTGGGGGGAGGGCCCTGAAAATGAGCAGTTCTTC. Translation gives CASRPWGEGPENEQFF.